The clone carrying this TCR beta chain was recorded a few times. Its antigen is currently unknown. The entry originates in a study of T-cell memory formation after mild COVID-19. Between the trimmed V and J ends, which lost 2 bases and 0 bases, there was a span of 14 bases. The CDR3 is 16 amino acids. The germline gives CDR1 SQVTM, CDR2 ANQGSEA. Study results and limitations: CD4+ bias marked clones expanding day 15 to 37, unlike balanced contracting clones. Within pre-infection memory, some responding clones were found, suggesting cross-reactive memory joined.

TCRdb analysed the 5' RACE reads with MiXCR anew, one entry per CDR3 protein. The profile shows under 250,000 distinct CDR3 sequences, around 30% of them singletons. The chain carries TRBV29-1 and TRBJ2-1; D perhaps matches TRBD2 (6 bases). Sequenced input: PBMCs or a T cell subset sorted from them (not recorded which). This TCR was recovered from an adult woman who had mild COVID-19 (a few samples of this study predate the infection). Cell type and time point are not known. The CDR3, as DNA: TGCAGCGTTGAATTCGTCGCGGGGAGCTCCTACAATGAGCAGTTCTTC. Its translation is CSVEFVAGSSYNEQFF.